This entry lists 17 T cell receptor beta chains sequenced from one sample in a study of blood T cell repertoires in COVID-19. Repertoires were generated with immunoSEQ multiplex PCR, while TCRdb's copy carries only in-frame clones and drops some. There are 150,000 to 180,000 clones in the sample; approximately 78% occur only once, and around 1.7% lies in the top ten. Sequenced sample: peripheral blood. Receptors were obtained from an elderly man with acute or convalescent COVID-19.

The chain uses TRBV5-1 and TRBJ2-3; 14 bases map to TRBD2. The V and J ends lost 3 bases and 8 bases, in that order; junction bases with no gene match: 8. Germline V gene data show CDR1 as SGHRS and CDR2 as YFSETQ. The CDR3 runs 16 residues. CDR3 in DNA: TGCGCCAGCAGCTCGACTAGCGGGGGGGCCAGGGGTACGCAGTATTTT. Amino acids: CASSSTSGGARGTQYF.

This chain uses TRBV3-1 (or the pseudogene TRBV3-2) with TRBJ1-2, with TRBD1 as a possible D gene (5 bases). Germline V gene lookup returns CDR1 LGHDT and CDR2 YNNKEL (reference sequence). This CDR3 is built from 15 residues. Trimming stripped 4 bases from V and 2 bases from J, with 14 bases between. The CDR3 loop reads CASSLGEGSNYGYTF. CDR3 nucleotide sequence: TGTGCCAGCAGCCTTGGGGAGGGGTCCAACTATGGCTACACCTTC.

CDR3 DNA: TGTGCCAGCAGCTTAGCGGGTCTGGGTCTCTCGGAGGCTTTCTTT. Translation gives CASSLAGLGLSEAFF. V and J are TRBV11-2 and TRBJ1-1; D is ambiguous. Deletions cut 1 base from V and 11 bases from J, with 20 bases between. The V gene's germline CDR1 is SGHAT and CDR2 FQNNGV. The CDR3 is 15 residues long.

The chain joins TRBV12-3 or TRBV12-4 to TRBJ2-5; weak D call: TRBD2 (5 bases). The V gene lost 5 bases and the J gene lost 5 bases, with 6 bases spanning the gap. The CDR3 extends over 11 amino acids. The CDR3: CASSTGETQYF. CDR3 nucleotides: TGTGCCAGCAGTACGGGGGAGACCCAGTACTTC.

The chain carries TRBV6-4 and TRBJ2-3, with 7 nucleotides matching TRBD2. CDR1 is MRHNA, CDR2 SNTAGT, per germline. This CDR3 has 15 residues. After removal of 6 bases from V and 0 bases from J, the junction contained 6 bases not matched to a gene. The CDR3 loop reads CASSIAGASTDTQYF. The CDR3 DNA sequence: TGTGCCAGCAGCATAGCGGGTGCTAGCACAGATACGCAGTATTTT.

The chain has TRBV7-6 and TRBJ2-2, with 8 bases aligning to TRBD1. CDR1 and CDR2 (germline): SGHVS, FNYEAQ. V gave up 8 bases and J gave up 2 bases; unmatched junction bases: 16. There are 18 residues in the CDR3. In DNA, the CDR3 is TGTGCCAGCGCTTCGGGGACAGGAGGTCTCCTTAACACCGGGGAGCTGTTTTTT. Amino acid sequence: CASASGTGGLLNTGELFF.

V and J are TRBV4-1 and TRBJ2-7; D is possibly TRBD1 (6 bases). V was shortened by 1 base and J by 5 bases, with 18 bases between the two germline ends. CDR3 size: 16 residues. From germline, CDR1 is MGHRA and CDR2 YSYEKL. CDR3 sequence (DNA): TGCGCCAGCAGCCAAGTGGACGGGCAGGGACACCACGAGCAGTACTTC. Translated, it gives CASSQVDGQGHHEQYF.

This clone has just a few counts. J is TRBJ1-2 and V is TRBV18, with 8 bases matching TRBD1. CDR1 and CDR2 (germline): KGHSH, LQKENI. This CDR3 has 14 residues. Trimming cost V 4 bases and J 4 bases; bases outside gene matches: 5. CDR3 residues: CASSHPDRAYGYTF. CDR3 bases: TGTGCCAGCTCACACCCGGACAGGGCCTATGGCTACACCTTC.

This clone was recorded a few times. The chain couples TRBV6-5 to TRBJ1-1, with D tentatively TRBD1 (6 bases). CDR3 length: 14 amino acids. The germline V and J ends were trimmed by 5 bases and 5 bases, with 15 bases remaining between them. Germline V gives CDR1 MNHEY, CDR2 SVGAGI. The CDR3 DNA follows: TGTGCCAGCAGTCCACAGACAGGAATGACTGAAGCTTTCTTT. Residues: CASSPQTGMTEAFF.

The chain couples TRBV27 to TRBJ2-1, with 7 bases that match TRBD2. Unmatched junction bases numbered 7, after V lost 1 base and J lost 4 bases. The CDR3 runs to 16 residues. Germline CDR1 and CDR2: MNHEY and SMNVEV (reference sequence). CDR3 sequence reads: CASSLYPRGKYNEQFF. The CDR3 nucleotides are TGTGCCAGCAGTTTATATCCGCGGGGGAAATACAATGAGCAGTTCTTC.

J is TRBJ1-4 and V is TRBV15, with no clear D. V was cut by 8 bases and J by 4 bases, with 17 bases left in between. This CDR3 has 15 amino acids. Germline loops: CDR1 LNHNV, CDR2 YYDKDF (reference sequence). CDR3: CATHPGGSINEKLFF. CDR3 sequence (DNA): TGTGCCACCCATCCGGGCGGGTCCATTAATGAAAAACTGTTTTTT. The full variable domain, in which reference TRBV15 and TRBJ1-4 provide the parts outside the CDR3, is DAMVIQNPRYQVTQFGKPVTLSCSQTLNHNVMYWYQQKSSQAPKLLFHYYDKDFNNEADTPDNFQSRRPNTSFCFLDIRSPGLGDTAMYLCATHPGGSINEKLFFGSGTQLSVL.

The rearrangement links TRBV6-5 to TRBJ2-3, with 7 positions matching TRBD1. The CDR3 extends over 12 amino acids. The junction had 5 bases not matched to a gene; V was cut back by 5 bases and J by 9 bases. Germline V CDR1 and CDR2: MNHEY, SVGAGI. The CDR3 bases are TGTGCCAGCAGTACCCAGGGGGACACGCAGTATTTT. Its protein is CASSTQGDTQYF.

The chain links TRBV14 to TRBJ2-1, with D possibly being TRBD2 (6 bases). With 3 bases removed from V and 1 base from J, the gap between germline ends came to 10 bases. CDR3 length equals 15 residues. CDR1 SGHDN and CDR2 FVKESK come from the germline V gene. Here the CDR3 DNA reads TGTGCCAGCAGCCAGGCGGGGTGGTCCTACAATGAGCAGTTCTTC. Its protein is CASSQAGWSYNEQFF. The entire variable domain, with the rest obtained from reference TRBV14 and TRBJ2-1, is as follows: EAGVTQFPSHSVIEKGQTVTLRCDPISGHDNLYWYRRVMGKEIKFLLHFVKESKQDESGMPNNRFLAERTGGTYSTLKVQPAELEDSGVYFCASSQAGWSYNEQFFGPGTRLTVL.

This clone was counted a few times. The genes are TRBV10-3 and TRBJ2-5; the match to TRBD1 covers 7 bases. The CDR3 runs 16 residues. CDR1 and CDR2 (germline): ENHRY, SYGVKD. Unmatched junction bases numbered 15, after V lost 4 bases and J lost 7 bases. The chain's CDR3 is CAISAYSGGGIVTQYF. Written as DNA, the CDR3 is TGTGCCATCAGTGCCTACTCAGGGGGTGGAATAGTGACCCAGTACTTC.

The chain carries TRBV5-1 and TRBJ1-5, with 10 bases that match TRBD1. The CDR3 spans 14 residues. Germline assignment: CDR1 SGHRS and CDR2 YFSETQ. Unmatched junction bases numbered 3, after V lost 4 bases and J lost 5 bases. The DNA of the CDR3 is TGCGCCAGCAGCAAGGACAGGGGGGATCAGCCCCAGCATTTT. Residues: CASSKDRGDQPQHF.

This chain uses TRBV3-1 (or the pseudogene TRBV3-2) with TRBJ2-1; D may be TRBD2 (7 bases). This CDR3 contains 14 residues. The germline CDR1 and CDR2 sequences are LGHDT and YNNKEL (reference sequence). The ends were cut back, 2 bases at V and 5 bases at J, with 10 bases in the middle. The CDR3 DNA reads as TGTGCCAGCAGCCAAAGAGGGGGGGACAATGAGCAGTTCTTC. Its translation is CASSQRGGDNEQFF.

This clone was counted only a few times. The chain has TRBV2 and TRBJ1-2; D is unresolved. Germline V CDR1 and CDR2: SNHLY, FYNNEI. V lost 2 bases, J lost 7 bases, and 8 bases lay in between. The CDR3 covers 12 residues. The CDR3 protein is CASSEIGLGYTF. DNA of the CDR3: TGTGCCAGCAGTGAAATCGGTCTTGGCTACACCTTC.